These 19 T cell receptor beta chains were all obtained from the same sample, sequenced in a study of glioma-infiltrating T cells. The iRepertoire nested amplicon-rescue multiplex PCR amplified TCR alpha and beta CDR3s from RNA. Each CDR3 protein is one row after TCRdb ran MiXCR on the multiplex PCR reads. Here the sample spans approximately 110,000 distinct CDR3 sequences, 20% to 25% being singletons. Sequenced material: glioma tissue, nonneoplastic brain tissue, or PBMCs (not recorded which). All receptors come from a human donor with low-grade glioma or glioblastoma, undergoing nonglioma brain surgery, or in good health (not recorded which).

At least ten counts were recorded for this clonotype. The rearrangement joins TRBV7-9 to TRBJ2-1; TRBD2 matches 8 bases. Unmatched junction bases numbered 5, after V lost 1 base and J lost 3 bases. The CDR3 is 16 amino acids. Germline V gene data show CDR1 as SEHNR and CDR2 as FQNEAQ (reference sequence). The CDR3 region has the DNA TGTGCCAGCAGCTTAGTAATAACTAGCGGCTACAATGAGCAGTTCTTC. This translates into CASSLVITSGYNEQFF.

The chain employs TRBV29-1 and TRBJ2-3; TRBD2 matches at 10 bases. V dropped 4 bases and J dropped 5; count of bases not matched to a gene: 6. Germline loops: CDR1 SQVTM, CDR2 ANQGSEA. This CDR3 spans 14 amino acids. CDR3 DNA: TGCAGCGTTGCCAGGACTAGCGGACTAGATACGCAGTATTTT. Encoded protein: CSVARTSGLDTQYF.

This clonotype has ten or more counts. This chain connects TRBV7-2 to TRBJ2-2; D perhaps matches TRBD1 (6 bases). The ends were cut back, 1 base at V and 7 bases at J, with 7 bases in the middle. This CDR3 is 13 amino acids long. The germline CDR1 and CDR2 sequences are SGHTA and FQGNSA. The CDR3 DNA is TGTGCCAGCAGCTTAGTAGGGGGCGGGGAGCTGTTTTTT. Translation: CASSLVGGGELFF.

The V call is TRBV25-1, the J call TRBJ2-3; a possible D gene is TRBD2 (6 bases). Trimming cost V 0 bases and J 10 bases, with 20 bases left between them. CDR3 size: 16 residues. Germline V gene sequence: CDR1 MGHDK, CDR2 SYGVNS. CDR3 sequence (DNA): TGTGCCAGCAGTGAATATCTAGCGAGAGGCACGGAGGCGCAGTATTTT. Its translation is CASSEYLARGTEAQYF.

In its sample, this clonotype was seen many times. The rearrangement links TRBV2 to TRBJ1-1, with D hard to call. V lost 6 bases to trimming and J lost 5 bases, with 7 bases between them. In germline, CDR1 is SNHLY, CDR2 FYNNEI. The CDR3 runs 11 residues. This chain's CDR3 is CASRWRTEAFF. The CDR3 DNA follows: TGTGCCAGCAGATGGAGGACTGAAGCTTTCTTT.

DNA of the CDR3: TGTGCCAGCAGCGCCCCCGCCGGATCAGGTTCTCCCTCCTACGAGCAGTACTTC. Its protein is CASSAPAGSGSPSYEQYF. V is TRBV7-8 and J is TRBJ2-7; D unclear. V lost 5 bases and J lost 0, with 23 bases in between. There are 18 residues in the CDR3. Per germline, CDR1 SGHVS and CDR2 FQNEAQ.

This clonotype was observed a handful of times. A much larger clone differs by one base, so this may be a read error. Here the CDR3 DNA reads TGTGCCACCAGTGAGGGGGAGAGCGCCGATGAGCAGTTCTTC. This translates into CATSEGESADEQFF. The chain couples TRBV24-1 to TRBJ2-1; perhaps D is TRBD1 or TRBD2 (5 bases each). From germline, CDR1 is KGHDR and CDR2 SFDVKD. The CDR3 sequence is 14 residues long. V was clipped by 4 bases and J by 8 bases, with 14 bases between them.

This clonotype came up many times. The chain uses TRBV28 and TRBJ2-1; 12 nucleotides line up with TRBD2. The CDR3 loop spans 16 amino acids. The germline CDR1 and CDR2 sequences are MDHEN and SYDVKM. Losses at the gene ends were 6 bases for V and 4 bases for J; bases not matched to a gene: 7. The chain's CDR3 is CASSTELAGGYNEQFF. DNA of the CDR3: TGTGCCAGCAGCACCGAACTAGCGGGAGGTTACAATGAGCAGTTCTTC.

This clonotype appeared a few times. The V and J genes are TRBV5-5 and TRBJ2-1; 8 nucleotides align to TRBD1. This CDR3 has 13 amino acids. V lost 4 bases, J lost 7 bases, and 4 bases stayed unmatched. CDR1 and CDR2 from the germline V gene are SGHKS and YYEKEE (reference sequence). The CDR3 DNA follows: TGTGCCAGCAGCATCGACAGGGGTAATGAGCAGTTCTTC. Translating it yields CASSIDRGNEQFF. Drawing the rest from reference TRBV5-5 and TRBJ2-1, the complete variable domain is DAGVTQSPTHLIKTRGQQVTLRCSPISGHKSVSWYQQVLGQGPQFIFQYYEKEERGRGNFPDRFSARQFPNYSSELNVNALLLGDSALYLCASSIDRGNEQFFGPGTRLTVL.

This clonotype was seen ten or more times. The chain joins TRBV10-3 to TRBJ1-2; tentatively, D is TRBD1 (6 bases). Germline lookup yields CDR1 ENHRY and CDR2 SYGVKD. Trimming stripped 11 bases from V and 0 bases from J, with 16 bases between. CDR3 length: 14 amino acids. The chain's CDR3 is CAVSEGVSNYGYTF. CDR3 coding DNA: TGTGCCGTCTCGGAGGGGGTCTCTAACTATGGCTACACCTTC.

This clonotype was observed many times. The rearrangement joins TRBV28 to TRBJ1-4; no clear D. The germline CDR1 and CDR2 sequences are MDHEN and SYDVKM. Trimming removed 2 bases at V and 5 bases at J, with 3 bases between. The CDR3 has 12 amino acids. The CDR3 DNA reads as TGTGCCAGCAGTTTAGTAAATGAAAAACTGTTTTTT. Translating it yields CASSLVNEKLFF.

This clonotype was seen at least ten times. The chain joins TRBV10-3 to TRBJ1-2; unclear D gene. Between the trimmed V and J ends, which lost 3 bases and 3 bases, there was a span of 8 bases. Germline CDR1 reads ENHRY; CDR2 reads SYGVKD. This CDR3 has 13 residues. This CDR3 is CAISETLDYGYTF. CDR3 in DNA: TGTGCCATCAGTGAAACGCTGGACTATGGCTACACCTTC.

The sample holds a few counts of this clonotype. V usage is TRBV5-4 and J usage is TRBJ1-2; D gene uncertain. The V gene lost 2 bases and the J gene lost 5 bases, with 19 bases spanning the gap. CDR3 length: 16 residues. The germline CDR1 and CDR2 sequences are SGHNT and YYREEE (reference sequence). The CDR3 DNA is TGTGCCAGCAGCTTTTATCCTCTCTTGTCAATGTATGGCTACACCTTC. Its protein product is CASSFYPLLSMYGYTF. The variable domain in full, with the rest retrieved from reference TRBV5-4 and TRBJ1-2, is ETGVTQSPTHLIKTRGQQVTLRCSSQSGHNTVSWYQQALGQGPQFIFQYYREEENGRGNFPPRFSGLQFPNYSSELNVNALELDDSALYLCASSFYPLLSMYGYTFGSGTRLTVV.

The chain uses TRBV4-1 and TRBJ2-1; a weak D match, TRBD1 (5 bases). The CDR3 has 14 residues. V dropped 11 bases and J dropped 4 bases, with 18 bases sitting between them. Germline CDR1 reads MGHRA; CDR2 reads YSYEKL. CDR3 in amino acids: CADSQPRTYNEQFF. DNA for the CDR3: TGCGCCGACAGCCAACCGAGAACTTACAATGAGCAGTTCTTC.

As concerns this clonotype: A read error may account for a junction end that differs from germline. The CDR3 here is CASSFTGGRADTQCF. In nucleotides, the CDR3 is TGTGCCAGCAGTTTTACGGGAGGAAGGGCAGATACGCAGTGTTTT. The chain joins TRBV27 to TRBJ2-3; 7 bases map to TRBD2. The length of the CDR3 is 15 residues. Germline CDR1 is MNHEY and CDR2 is SMNVEV (reference sequence).

This clonotype was found many times. Being one base from a much bigger clone, this may be a read error. The chain recombines TRBV20-1 with TRBJ1-1; tentative D call: TRBD1 (6 bases). V gave up 1 base and J gave up 8 bases, with 14 bases separating them. Germline V gene lookup returns CDR1 DFQATT and CDR2 SNEGSKA (reference sequence). The CDR3 is 13 amino acids. The DNA for the CDR3 is TGCAGTGCTAGAGGGTTAGGGACACTGGAAGCTTTCTTT. Amino acids: CSARGLGTLEAFF.

Ten or more counts support this clonotype. The chain employs TRBV7-9 and TRBJ1-2, with D possibly being TRBD1 (5 bases). Deletions cut 1 base from V and 6 bases from J, with 9 bases between. There are 13 residues in the CDR3. Germline CDR1 is SEHNR and CDR2 is FQNEAQ (reference sequence). The CDR3 is CASSLGLGDGYTF. The DNA for the CDR3 is TGTGCCAGCAGCTTAGGACTGGGGGATGGCTACACCTTC. The variable domain in full, with the rest retrieved from reference TRBV7-9 and TRBJ1-2, is DTGVSQNPRHKITKRGQNVTFRCDPISEHNRLYWYRQTLGQGPEFLTYFQNEAQLEKSRLLSDRFSAERPKGSFSTLEIQRTEQGDSAMYLCASSLGLGDGYTFGSGTRLTVV.

This clonotype has at least ten counts. This chain uses TRBV28 with TRBJ1-5; maybe TRBD1 (6 bases). Looked up from germline, CDR1 is MDHEN and CDR2 is SYDVKM. V lost 5 bases and J 5 bases, leaving 22 bases between the germline ends. CDR3 size: 17 residues. CDR3 nucleotide sequence: TGTGCCAGCAGTCTACGTCAGGGGCAGCCGTTATATCAGCCCCAGCATTTT. Translating it yields CASSLRQGQPLYQPQHF.

The table lists this clonotype with a few counts. V usage is TRBV3-1 and J usage is TRBJ2-3; 8 nucleotides align to TRBD1. The CDR3 has 16 amino acids. V shed 1 base, J shed 1 base, and the junction held 4 bases outside the gene matches. Germline loops: CDR1 LGHDT, CDR2 YNNKEL (reference sequence). The CDR3 loop is CASSQGTGLGTDTQYF. In DNA form, the CDR3 reads TGTGCCAGCAGCCAAGGGACAGGGTTGGGCACAGATACGCAGTATTTT.